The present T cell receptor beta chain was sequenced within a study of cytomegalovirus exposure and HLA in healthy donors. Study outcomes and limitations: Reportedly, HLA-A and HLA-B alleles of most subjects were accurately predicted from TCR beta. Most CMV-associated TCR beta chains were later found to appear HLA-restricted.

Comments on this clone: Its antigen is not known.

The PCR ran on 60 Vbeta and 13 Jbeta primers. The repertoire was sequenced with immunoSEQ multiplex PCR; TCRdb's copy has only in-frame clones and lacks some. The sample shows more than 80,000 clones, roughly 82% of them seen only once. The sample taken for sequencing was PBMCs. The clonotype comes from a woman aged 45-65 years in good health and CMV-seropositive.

CDR3 DNA: TGTGCCAGCAGTTACTCGCAGATCTATGGCTACACCTTC. It yields the protein CASSYSQIYGYTF. The chain has TRBV6-6 and TRBJ1-2, with D unresolved. The CDR3 consists of 13 residues. The germline CDR1 and CDR2 sequences are MNHNY and SVGAGI (reference sequence). With 0 bases removed from V and 4 bases from J, the gap between germline ends came to 6 bases.